The 13 T cell receptor beta chains given below trace back to one sample, sequenced in a study of glioma-infiltrating T cells. TCR alpha and beta CDR3 regions were amplified from RNA using iRepertoire nested multiplex PCR. TCRdb re-called the multiplex PCR reads through MiXCR, storing one row per CDR3 protein. This table has around 390,000 distinct CDR3 sequences, roughly 41% appearing once. Material: glioma tissue, nonneoplastic brain tissue, or PBMCs (not recorded which). The source of these receptors is a human donor with low-grade glioma or glioblastoma, undergoing nonglioma brain surgery, or in good health (not recorded which).

Points on this clonotype: A much larger clone sits a single nucleotide away, making a read error possible. The chain is built from TRBV6-1 and TRBJ1-1; D is perhaps TRBD1 (6 bases). Trimming took 6 bases from V and 2 from J, leaving 19 bases between them. This CDR3 contains 16 residues. CDR1 and CDR2 (germline): MNHNS, SASEGT. DNA of the CDR3: TGTGCCAGCAGATGGGGGCCCAACCCAATCAACACTGAAGCTTTCTTT. Translating it yields CASRWGPNPINTEAFF.

The chain joins TRBV27 to TRBJ2-7; the match to TRBD2 covers 7 bases. CDR3 length: 16 residues. The germline V gene has CDR1 MNHEY and CDR2 SMNVEV (reference sequence). After removal of 7 bases from V and 0 bases from J, the junction contained 12 bases not matched to a gene. The CDR3 protein is CASTPWGSGVSYEQYF. The DNA for the CDR3 is TGTGCCAGCACCCCGTGGGGGAGCGGGGTCTCCTACGAGCAGTACTTC.

J is TRBJ2-3 and V is TRBV27; maybe TRBD1 (5 bases). This CDR3 has 16 residues. Germline V gene lookup returns CDR1 MNHEY and CDR2 SMNVEV (reference sequence). V lost 5 bases to trimming and J lost 0 bases, with 15 bases between them. CDR3 residues: CASSTGHRISTDTQYF. As DNA, the CDR3 is TGTGCCAGCAGTACCGGACATCGTATAAGCACAGATACGCAGTATTTT.

Comments on this clonotype: A much larger clone sits a single nucleotide away, making a read error possible. The chain employs TRBV28 and TRBJ1-1; 8 nucleotides agree with TRBD1. CDR1 is MDHEN, CDR2 SYDVKM, per germline. There are 15 residues in the CDR3. In nucleotides, the CDR3 is TGTGCCAGCAGAACTATGGGACAGGAAAACACTGGAGCTTTCTTT. Its translation is CASRTMGQENTGAFF.

The rearrangement joins TRBV12-3 or TRBV12-4 to TRBJ2-5; no reliable D call. V was shortened by 3 bases and J by 1 base, with 15 bases between the two germline ends. CDR3 size: 16 residues. CDR3 amino acids: CASSFYGGDPQETQYF. The CDR3 DNA is TGTGCCAGCAGTTTCTATGGCGGTGACCCCCAAGAGACCCAGTACTTC.

This clonotype was counted between two and nine times. V usage is TRBV20-1 and J usage is TRBJ1-5; perhaps TRBD1 as D (5 bases). CDR3 length: 14 residues. Germline V CDR1 and CDR2: DFQATT, SNEGSKA (reference sequence). V lost 5 bases and J lost 4, with 15 bases in between. The CDR3 coding sequence is TGCAGTGCTGGTCGAAGGACATTAAATCAGCCCCAGCATTTT. Translating it yields CSAGRRTLNQPQHF.

The gene calls are TRBV7-9 and TRBJ2-5, with D unresolved. Trimming took off 1 base at V and 5 bases at J, with 8 bases between the two ends. Germline V CDR1 and CDR2: SEHNR, FQNEAQ (reference sequence). The CDR3 is made up of 13 amino acids. The CDR3 nucleotides are TGTGCCAGCAGCTTAGGCACTGGGGAGACCCAGTACTTC. This sequence encodes CASSLGTGETQYF.

This clonotype was seen ten or more times. The rearrangement links TRBV28 to TRBJ1-5, with a possible D match to TRBD1 (6 bases). The germline V gene encodes CDR1 MDHEN and CDR2 SYDVKM. The CDR3 is 15 residues long. Trimming cost V 3 bases and J 5 bases, with 14 bases left between them. CDR3 region: CASSFPQGFHQPQHF. DNA for the CDR3: TGTGCCAGCAGTTTTCCACAGGGTTTCCATCAGCCCCAGCATTTT.

In its sample, this clonotype was seen a few times. J is TRBJ1-6 and V is TRBV27; 8 bases match TRBD1. The CDR3 is 16 residues long. The V gene's germline CDR1 is MNHEY and CDR2 SMNVEV (reference sequence). Germline trimming cut 3 bases from V and 3 bases from J; bases unmatched to any gene: 4. Here the CDR3 DNA reads TGTGCCAGCAGTTTCGGACAGGGCTTCTATAATTCACCCCTCCACTTT. Translating gives CASSFGQGFYNSPLHF.

The V call is TRBV20-1, the J call TRBJ2-7; no clear D. Germline V gene lookup returns CDR1 DFQATT and CDR2 SNEGSKA (reference sequence). The V gene lost 0 bases and the J gene lost 1 base, with 10 bases spanning the gap. CDR3 length equals 14 residues. CDR3 sequence: CSARDSERSYEQYF. CDR3 bases: TGCAGTGCTAGAGATTCGGAGAGATCCTACGAGCAGTACTTC.

This clonotype has only a few counts. The chain uses TRBV20-1 and TRBJ2-2, with 10 bases aligning to TRBD2. The length of the CDR3 is 17 residues. Germline CDR1 and CDR2: DFQATT and SNEGSKA (reference sequence). J was trimmed by 1 base and V by 3 bases; bases with no gene match: 8. The CDR3: CSASFLAGDMNTGELFF. The CDR3 coding sequence is TGCAGTGCTAGTTTCCTAGCGGGAGATATGAACACCGGGGAGCTGTTTTTT.

V usage is TRBV5-4 and J usage is TRBJ1-2, with TRBD1 identical over 7 bases. CDR1 is SGHNT and CDR2 is YYREEE in the germline V gene (reference sequence). This CDR3 contains 12 residues. V lost 4 bases, J lost 5 bases, and 2 bases stayed unmatched. CDR3 coding DNA: TGTGCCAGCAGCGACAGGGTTTATGGCTACACCTTC. This encodes CASSDRVYGYTF. The full variable domain, with the rest looked up from reference TRBV5-4 and TRBJ1-2, is ETGVTQSPTHLIKTRGQQVTLRCSSQSGHNTVSWYQQALGQGPQFIFQYYREEENGRGNFPPRFSGLQFPNYSSELNVNALELDDSALYLCASSDRVYGYTFGSGTRLTVV.

As regards this clonotype: A much larger clone sits a single nucleotide away, making a read error possible. The CDR3 DNA reads as TGTGCCATCAAGTCTATTTTAGGGGGCCACACTGAAGCTTTCTTT. The encoded protein is CAIKSILGGHTEAFF. The chain links TRBV28 to TRBJ1-1; 7 positions agree with TRBD1. This CDR3 is built from 15 residues. Per germline, CDR1 MDHEN and CDR2 SYDVKM. Losses at the gene ends were 10 bases for V and 3 bases for J; bases not matched to a gene: 14.